A single sample is the source of the 25 T cell receptor beta chains below, sequenced in a study of blood T cell repertoires in COVID-19. Generated by immunoSEQ multiplex PCR, the TCRdb table keeps only in-frame clones and is missing some. The sample consists of 150,000 to 200,000 clones, roughly 84% of them appearing once. Sample: PBMCs or T cells enriched from blood (not recorded which). Every receptor here comes from a woman in her sixties or seventies who had recovered from COVID-19.

This chain uses TRBV20-1 with TRBJ2-3; D may be TRBD2 (5 bases). Germline CDR1 and CDR2: DFQATT and SNEGSKA (reference sequence). The V end lost 3 bases, the J end lost 4 bases, and 14 bases lay between the germline ends. The CDR3 has 14 residues. For the CDR3, the DNA is TGCAGTGCTAGTCCCCCGAGCGGAGCAGATACGCAGTATTTT. Amino acid sequence: CSASPPSGADTQYF.

This CDR3 is CASSSRDTLFSNTEAFF. The DNA of the CDR3 is TGTGCCAGCAGCTCCCGGGACACGTTATTTTCGAACACTGAAGCTTTCTTT. This sequence joins TRBV5-6 and TRBJ1-1; TRBD1 is a possible D gene (6 bases). V was trimmed by 3 bases and J by 1 base, leaving 19 bases between them. The CDR3 length is 17 residues. Germline V gene lookup returns CDR1 SGHDT and CDR2 YYEEEE.

The CDR3: CASSLSGATYTQYF. As DNA, the CDR3 is TGTGCCAGCAGCTTAAGCGGGGCAACGTATACGCAGTATTTT. The chain employs TRBV11-3 and TRBJ2-3, with 7 bases fitting TRBD2. V shed 2 bases and J 7 bases; nucleotides not matched to a gene: 6. The CDR3 contains 14 residues. In germline, CDR1 is SGHNT, CDR2 YENEEA.

V usage is TRBV6-6 and J usage is TRBJ2-7; D may be TRBD1 (7 bases). The CDR3 length is 14 residues. Germline lookup yields CDR1 MNHNY and CDR2 SVGAGI (reference sequence). Trimming took 5 bases from V and 4 from J, leaving 15 bases between them. The CDR3 nucleotides read TGTGCCAGCAGTCGTGCGGAGGGGGCGTACGAGCAGTACTTC. This encodes CASSRAEGAYEQYF.

This clone was recorded at least ten times. This chain joins TRBV2 and TRBJ2-1; TRBD2 matches at 12 bases. The V segment lost 6 bases and the J segment 3 bases; nucleotides outside the gene matches: 3. Germline CDR1 SNHLY, CDR2 FYNNEI. The CDR3 sequence is 15 residues long. The CDR3 here is CASRETSGGYNEQFF. For the CDR3, the DNA is TGTGCCAGCAGGGAGACTAGCGGGGGCTACAATGAGCAGTTCTTC.

This clone has just a few counts. The rearrangement links TRBV6-5 to TRBJ2-7; 9 nucleotides align to TRBD1. Unmatched junction bases numbered 7, after V lost 5 bases and J lost 2 bases. Germline values: CDR1 MNHEY, CDR2 SVGAGI. The CDR3 has 15 residues. The CDR3 DNA sequence: TGTGCCAGCAGTCAAACCGGGACAGGGACCTACGAGCAGTACTTC. Translation gives CASSQTGTGTYEQYF.

The chain is built from TRBV19 and TRBJ1-4, with a weak D call TRBD1 (5 bases). Germline-derived CDR1 and CDR2 are LNHDA and SQIVND (reference sequence). Trimming pared 4 bases from V and 2 bases from J, leaving 11 bases between. The CDR3 has 15 amino acids. Written as DNA, the CDR3 is TGTGCCAGTAGTACCCCAAGGGGCACTAATGAAAAACTGTTTTTT. It encodes CASSTPRGTNEKLFF.

This chain joins TRBV7-9 and TRBJ1-4; D might be TRBD1 (6 bases). There are 13 residues in the CDR3. The V end was cut by 8 bases, the J end by 7 bases, with 14 bases between. Per the germline V gene, CDR1 is SEHNR and CDR2 is FQNEAQ (reference sequence). The CDR3 bases are TGTGCCAGCCAGGGGATGCGCGGTGAAAAACTGTTTTTT. This translates into CASQGMRGEKLFF.

The chain combines TRBV5-1 with TRBJ2-6; 8 bases are a match to TRBD1. This CDR3 has 16 amino acids. V lost 5 bases and J lost 0; bases outside the gene matches: 4. CDR1 and CDR2 (germline): SGHRS, YFSETQ. Here the CDR3 DNA reads TGCGCCAGCAGGGAGACAGGGGCCTCTGGGGCCAACGTCCTGACTTTC. It encodes CASRETGASGANVLTF.

Comments on this clone: Here the CDR3 omits its conserved ending phenylalanine or tryptophan, so a read error is the likely source. The limits of the CDR3 on the DNA are not certain, so only TCRdb's listed CDR3 is given. V usage is TRBV14 and J usage is TRBJ1-2; TRBD1 is the table's D call, not checked against the DNA. Germline CDR1 SGHDN, CDR2 FVKESK. The CDR3 extends over 12 residues, inclusive of both ends. CDR3: CASSQVWQGSPP.

The chain links TRBV21-1 to TRBJ2-7; the D call in the table, TRBD2, was not verified against the DNA. TRBV21-1 is a known pseudogene. The CDR3 loop spans 15 amino acids. The CDR3 here is CASSKERGPSYEQYF. CDR3 nucleotide sequence: TGTGCCAGCAGCAAAGAACGGGGTCCCTCTTACGAGCAGTACTTC.

Only one count was recorded for this clone. The rearrangement joins TRBV19 to TRBJ1-2, with D unclear. CDR1 is LNHDA and CDR2 is SQIVND in the germline V gene (reference sequence). The CDR3 loop spans 14 amino acids. V lost 7 bases and J lost 2, with 14 bases in between. The CDR3 DNA reads TGTGCCAGTATCGACCAGGCACTCAACTATGGCTACACCTTC. Encoded protein: CASIDQALNYGYTF.

This clone was seen once. V usage is TRBV19 and J usage is TRBJ1-2; D not resolved. There are 15 residues in the CDR3. Germline CDR1 and CDR2: LNHDA and SQIVND (reference sequence). Trimming took 5 bases from V and 4 from J, leaving 17 bases between them. The CDR3 sequence: CASSSTLTVSYGYTF. CDR3 coding DNA: TGTGCCAGTAGTTCTACCCTCACAGTGAGCTATGGCTACACCTTC. The full variable domain, completed using reference TRBV19 and TRBJ1-2, is DGGITQSPKYLFRKEGQNVTLSCEQNLNHDAMYWYRQDPGQGLRLIYYSQIVNDFQKGDIAEGYSVSREKKESFPLTVTSAQKNPTAFYLCASSSTLTVSYGYTFGSGTRLTVV.

The chain combines TRBV5-4 with TRBJ2-2, with TRBD1 matching over 8 bases. After removal of 3 bases from V and 1 base from J, the junction contained 2 bases not matched to a gene. From germline, CDR1 is SGHNT and CDR2 YYREEE (reference sequence). The CDR3 runs to 15 residues. The CDR3 DNA reads as TGTGCCAGCAGCTCTGGGACAGGGAACACCGGGGAGCTGTTTTTT. Translating gives CASSSGTGNTGELFF.

The V call is TRBV5-1, the J call TRBJ1-6; tentative D call: TRBD1 (5 bases). V was pared by 0 bases and J by 9 bases, with 16 bases between. Germline CDR1 and CDR2: SGHRS and YFSETQ. This CDR3 is built from 16 residues. Written as DNA, the CDR3 is TGCGCCAGCAGCTTGGCCGAAAGGGCAGGGTTTTCACCCCTCCACTTT. As protein: CASSLAERAGFSPLHF.

V usage is TRBV18 and J usage is TRBJ2-3; TRBD2 matches at 11 bases. Germline-derived CDR1 and CDR2 are KGHSH and LQKENI. J gave up 6 bases and V 5 bases, and 7 bases lay outside the gene matches. There are 15 residues in the CDR3. The CDR3 bases are TGTGCCAGCTCAACACTAGCGGGAGTAACGGATACGCAGTATTTT. Encoded protein: CASSTLAGVTDTQYF.

CDR3 sequence (DNA): TGTGCCAGCAGCTTTGGTGGGGCAAAAGAGACCCAGTACTTC. Its protein is CASSFGGAKETQYF. The genes are TRBV7-3 and TRBJ2-5; a possible D gene is TRBD1 (5 bases). Germline V CDR1 and CDR2: SGHTA, FQGTGA. V shed 3 bases and J shed 3 bases, with 11 bases lying between them. The CDR3 totals 14 residues.

V gene TRBV7-9 combines with J gene TRBJ1-6; 7 nucleotides agree with TRBD1. Germline CDR1 reads SEHNR; CDR2 reads FQNEAQ (reference sequence). Losses at the gene ends were 3 bases for V and 8 bases for J; bases not matched to a gene: 7. The CDR3 totals 15 residues. This chain's CDR3 is CASSLGTGADSPLHF. CDR3 in DNA: TGTGCCAGCAGCTTGGGTACAGGGGCGGATTCACCCCTCCACTTT.

The chain links TRBV5-1 to TRBJ1-1; TRBD1 matches at 7 bases. The CDR3 is 16 amino acids. After removal of 6 bases from V and 4 bases from J, the junction contained 15 bases not matched to a gene. CDR1 SGHRS and CDR2 YFSETQ come from the germline V gene. This CDR3 is CASNDRERLGGTEAFF. The CDR3 bases are TGCGCCAGCAACGACAGGGAACGGCTGGGAGGCACTGAAGCTTTCTTT.

The genes are TRBV5-4 and TRBJ1-2, with 8 bases fitting TRBD1. The CDR3 is 14 amino acids. Germline V CDR1 and CDR2: SGHNT, YYREEE (reference sequence). J gave up 7 bases and V 3 bases, and 8 bases lay outside the gene matches. The CDR3 sequence: CASSYHRGDGGYTF. The CDR3 coding sequence is TGTGCCAGCAGCTACCACAGGGGGGACGGTGGCTACACCTTC.

This clone came up a few times. V usage is TRBV2 and J usage is TRBJ1-5; TRBD1 matches 8 bases. With 1 base clipped from V and 7 bases from J, the junction kept 12 bases outside the gene matches. CDR1 is SNHLY and CDR2 is FYNNEI in the germline V gene. The CDR3 is 17 amino acids. The CDR3 loop is CASSEGGQAIIGQPQHF. The DNA for the CDR3 is TGTGCCAGCAGTGAAGGGGGACAGGCGATTATTGGGCAGCCCCAGCATTTT.

CDR3 residues: CATSNQAGGGSDTQYF. The DNA of the CDR3 is TGTGCCACCAGCAACCAAGCGGGGGGAGGGTCAGATACGCAGTATTTT. The chain recombines TRBV15 with TRBJ2-3; TRBD2 matches at 9 bases. Per the germline V gene, CDR1 is LNHNV and CDR2 is YYDKDF (reference sequence). The J segment lost 4 bases and the V segment lost 4 bases, leaving 9 bases of the junction unmatched. There are 16 residues in the CDR3.

This clone was counted between two and nine times. This chain connects TRBV27 to TRBJ2-7, with 10 bases identical to TRBD2. With V trimmed by 8 bases and J by 2 bases, 6 bases remained unmatched. Germline assignment: CDR1 MNHEY and CDR2 SMNVEV (reference sequence). This CDR3 spans 14 amino acids. DNA of the CDR3: TGTGCCAGCGCAAGGACTAGCGGACCCTACGAGCAGTACTTC. Its translation: CASARTSGPYEQYF.

This sequence joins TRBV5-1 and TRBJ2-1; D unresolved. CDR1 SGHRS and CDR2 YFSETQ come from the germline V gene. The V end lost 4 bases, the J end lost 7 bases, and 18 bases lay between the germline ends. CDR3 length equals 15 residues. This CDR3 is CASSPIPQSRNEQFF. CDR3 nucleotide sequence: TGCGCCAGCAGCCCGATCCCTCAAAGCAGGAATGAGCAGTTCTTC. Supplemented by reference TRBV5-1 and TRBJ2-1, the full variable domain reads KAGVTQTPRYLIKTRGQQVTLSCSPISGHRSVSWYQQTPGQGLQFLFEYFSETQRNKGNFPGRFSGRQFSNSRSEMNVSTLELGDSALYLCASSPIPQSRNEQFFGPGTRLTVL.

This chain uses TRBV15 with TRBJ2-2, with D possibly being TRBD1 (5 bases). The CDR3 is 14 residues long. V lost 7 bases to trimming and J lost 1 base, with 10 bases between them. Germline CDR1 is LNHNV and CDR2 is YYDKDF (reference sequence). This CDR3 is CATTPTVNTGELFF. The CDR3 DNA follows: TGTGCCACCACCCCGACAGTGAACACCGGGGAGCTGTTTTTT.